Below, one T cell receptor beta chain is given with its context. These data come from a study of blood T cell repertoires in COVID-19. Study-wide context: COVID-19 samples from acute and convalescent phases originated in the United States, Italy and Spain. Sources were T cells, B-cell-depleted T cells, or PBMCs; the material itself was cDNA or gDNA.

Germline loops: CDR1 SGHNT, CDR2 YENEEA. The V end was cut by 5 bases, the J end by 11 bases, with 18 bases between. This CDR3 spans 13 amino acids. Source study methods: Amplification of reference gene primers was used by the study to estimate nucleated cell counts. Sequencing was performed with immunoSEQ multiplex PCR; in TCRdb, only in-frame clones are kept and a portion is missing. For V, J and clone size, that table is used; D and trimming come from the DNA. The data show tens of thousands of clones, roughly 80% seen once. The V and J genes are TRBV11-3 and TRBJ1-1; possibly TRBD1 for D (5 bases). Sequenced material: peripheral blood. The origin of this receptor is a woman older than 75 with active or convalescent COVID-19. The CDR3 here is CASSRGGNLDAFF. CDR3 nucleotides: TGTGCCAGCAGCCGTGGGGGGAACCTAGATGCTTTCTTT.